The clone carrying this T cell receptor (beta chain) was seen more than once but under ten times. Antigen unknown. The data are from a study of T cell responses to AZD1222 COVID-19 vaccine. Study-wide findings and caveats: Spike-specific TCR breadth and depth both grew after two AZD1222 doses. Reportedly, close to half of spike-specific TCRs are directed against unmutated variant regions.

Data came from immunoSEQ multiplex PCR; TCRdb stores just in-frame clones and leaves some out. The sample lists around 80,000 clones, 80% to 90% occurring once. Trimming took 4 bases from V and 3 from J, leaving 12 bases between them. This CDR3 has 14 amino acids. CDR1 and CDR2 from the germline V gene are SGHDN and FVKESK. The rearrangement joins TRBV14 to TRBJ1-1; no firm D call. The TCR was taken from an adult who received the AZD1222 COVID-19 vaccine. This material consisted of peripheral blood, taken 28 days after the second AZD1222 dose. The CDR3 bases are TGTGCCAGCAGCCCTCAGAATTTTTACACTGAAGCTTTCTTT. It specifies CASSPQNFYTEAFF.